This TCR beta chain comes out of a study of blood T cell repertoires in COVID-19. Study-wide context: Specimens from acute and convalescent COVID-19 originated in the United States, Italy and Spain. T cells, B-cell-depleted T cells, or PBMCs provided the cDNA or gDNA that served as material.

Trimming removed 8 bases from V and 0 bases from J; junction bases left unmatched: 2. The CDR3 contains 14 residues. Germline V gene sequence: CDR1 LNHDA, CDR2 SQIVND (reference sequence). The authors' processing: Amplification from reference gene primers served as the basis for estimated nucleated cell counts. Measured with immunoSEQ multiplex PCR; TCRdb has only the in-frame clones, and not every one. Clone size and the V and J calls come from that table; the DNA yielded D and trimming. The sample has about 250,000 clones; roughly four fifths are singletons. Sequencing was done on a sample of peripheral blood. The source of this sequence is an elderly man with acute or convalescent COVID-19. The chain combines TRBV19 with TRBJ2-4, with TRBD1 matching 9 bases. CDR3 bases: TGTGCCAGTCGACAGGGGGTAGCCAAAAACATTCAGTACTTC. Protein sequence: CASRQGVAKNIQYF.